The 26 T cell receptor beta chains below were found in one sample sequenced in a study of blood T cells in healthy people across ages (dated by TCRdb to between 2014 and 2016). The library came from 5' RACE. Sequencing used an Illumina HiSeq 2500. A second PCR of roughly 6 to 11 cycles was performed with a sample-barcoded 5' primer and a J-beta primer mix. TCRdb ran its own pipeline on the public reads, namely fastp trimming at Q25 and MiXCR clone calling, and kept in-frame beta chains. Entries are consolidated by CDR3 protein sequence, retaining the most common genes and DNA. The table for this sample lists 1.5 million or so distinct CDR3 sequences; roughly 45% of them were counted only once. The ten largest clones capture 7.9% of the sample. Material for sequencing was blood. The receptors come from a woman between 18 and 29 years old in good health.

The chain employs TRBV6-2 or TRBV6-3 and TRBJ1-2; TRBD1 agrees at 9 bases. J was trimmed by 7 bases and V by 2 bases; bases with no gene match: 5. Germline CDR1 and CDR2: MNHEY and SVGEGT. The CDR3 consists of 14 residues. Here the CDR3 DNA reads TGTGCCAGCAGTTACGGGGACAGGGTCGGTGGCTACACCTTC. The encoded protein is CASSYGDRVGGYTF.

This clonotype was counted only a few times. V gene TRBV20-1 combines with J gene TRBJ2-5, with 7 positions matching TRBD1. The CDR3 loop spans 17 amino acids. V dropped 6 bases and J dropped 11; count of bases not matched to a gene: 27. Germline CDR1 is DFQATT and CDR2 is SNEGSKA (reference sequence). The CDR3 reads CSAPDPRTGGRSVEQYF. DNA for the CDR3: TGCAGTGCACCTGACCCTCGGACAGGCGGTCGCTCAGTAGAGCAGTACTTC.

There are a few counts of this clonotype. V usage is TRBV3-1 and J usage is TRBJ2-7; D is perhaps TRBD1 (6 bases). Trimming shortened V by 3 bases and J by 2 bases, and 11 bases separated the two germline ends. The CDR3 length is 14 residues. Germline V lookup: CDR1 LGHDT, CDR2 YNNKEL (reference sequence). The CDR3 coding sequence is TGTGCCAGCAGCCAGACAGGAAACCCCTACGAGCAGTACTTC. It specifies CASSQTGNPYEQYF.

The CDR3 loop reads CASSPRGGGAGENEQFF. As DNA, the CDR3 is TGTGCCAGCTCACCACGGGGCGGGGGAGCGGGAGAGAATGAGCAGTTCTTC. The J gene is TRBJ2-1, the V gene TRBV18; TRBD2 matches 8 bases. V lost 1 base to trimming and J lost 7 bases; unmatched junction nucleotides: 12. This CDR3 comprises 17 residues. The germline V gene has CDR1 KGHSH and CDR2 LQKENI. Using reference TRBV18 and TRBJ2-1 for the parts outside the CDR3, the full variable domain is NAGVMQNPRHLVRRRGQEARLRCSPMKGHSHVYWYRQLPEEGLKFMVYLQKENIIDESGMPKERFSAEFPKEGPSILRIQQVVRGDSAAYFCASSPRGGGAGENEQFFGPGTRLTVL.

This clonotype was seen only a few times. This sequence joins TRBV12-3 or TRBV12-4 and TRBJ2-1; D is possibly TRBD1 (5 bases). There are 14 residues in the CDR3. V was cut by 5 bases and J by 5 bases, with 13 bases left in between. The CDR3 bases are TGTGCCAGCAGTCCGCTGGGGCCGGACAATGAGCAGTTCTTC. Translated, it gives CASSPLGPDNEQFF.

This chain joins TRBV6-2 or TRBV6-3 and TRBJ2-1; D is perhaps TRBD1 or TRBD2 (7 bases each). The CDR3 sequence is 14 residues long. CDR1 MNHEY and CDR2 SVGEGT come from the germline V gene. Trimming removed 6 bases at V and 10 bases at J, with 19 bases between. This CDR3 reads CASRGGGRGDEQFF. CDR3 bases: TGTGCCAGCAGGGGAGGGGGCCGAGGGGACGAGCAGTTCTTC.

The V and J genes are TRBV7-9 and TRBJ2-7; the D gene is possibly TRBD1 (5 bases). This CDR3 comprises 13 residues. The germline V and J ends were trimmed by 5 bases and 3 bases, with 11 bases remaining between them. The germline gives CDR1 SEHNR, CDR2 FQNEAQ (reference sequence). In DNA, the CDR3 is TGTGCCAGCAGCAGGGGCACCTACTACGAGCAGTACTTC. Its protein is CASSRGTYYEQYF.

This clonotype was observed a few times. This sequence joins TRBV16 and TRBJ2-1; no firm D call. Trimming took 7 bases from V and 0 from J, leaving 13 bases between them. CDR3 length equals 15 residues. The germline gives CDR1 KGHSY, CDR2 FQNENV. The CDR3 here is CASTRWESSYNEQFF. For the CDR3, the DNA is TGTGCCAGCACCCGTTGGGAAAGCTCCTACAATGAGCAGTTCTTC.

The V and J genes are TRBV21-1 and TRBJ1-1; the table's D call of TRBD1 was not tested on the DNA. TRBV21-1 is tagged as a pseudogene. The CDR3 has 15 amino acids. The CDR3 nucleotides are TGTGCCAGCAGCAAAGTCCCCGGACAGGACACTGAAGCTTTCTTT. This codes for CASSKVPGQDTEAFF.

The table lists this clonotype with a few counts. The V gene is TRBV7-9, the J gene TRBJ2-5; D is perhaps TRBD1 (6 bases). Trimming shortened V by 4 bases and J by 1 base, and 10 bases separated the two germline ends. This CDR3 comprises 14 residues. The germline gives CDR1 SEHNR, CDR2 FQNEAQ (reference sequence). DNA of the CDR3: TGTGCCAGCAGCTCGGACAGATCCCAAGAGACCCAGTACTTC. This sequence encodes CASSSDRSQETQYF.

V usage is TRBV12-3 or TRBV12-4 and J usage is TRBJ2-7; either TRBD1 or TRBD2 may supply D (5 bases each). Trimming stripped 6 bases from V and 6 bases from J, with 18 bases between. The CDR3 has 14 residues. CDR3 protein: CASRRQGRNCEQYF. CDR3 nucleotide sequence: TGTGCCAGCAGGCGGCAGGGACGCAACTGCGAGCAGTACTTC.

The V and J genes are TRBV6-6 and TRBJ1-5, with 9 bases lining up with TRBD1. The CDR3 totals 13 residues. After removal of 6 bases from V and 5 bases from J, the junction contained 2 bases not matched to a gene. In germline, CDR1 is MNHNY, CDR2 SVGAGI (reference sequence). The CDR3 reads CASRDRGHQPQHF. The CDR3 DNA reads TGTGCCAGCAGGGACAGGGGCCATCAGCCCCAGCATTTT.

The gene calls are TRBV15 and TRBJ1-1; D is perhaps TRBD1 (5 bases). CDR3 length: 15 residues. V was clipped by 3 bases and J by 0 bases, with 11 bases between them. Germline assignment: CDR1 LNHNV and CDR2 YYDKDF (reference sequence). Here the CDR3 DNA reads TGTGCCACCAGCAGGACAGAAGCCATGAACACTGAAGCTTTCTTT. It codes for CATSRTEAMNTEAFF. The full variable domain, completed using reference TRBV15 and TRBJ1-1, is DAMVIQNPRYQVTQFGKPVTLSCSQTLNHNVMYWYQQKSSQAPKLLFHYYDKDFNNEADTPDNFQSRRPNTSFCFLDIRSPGLGDTAMYLCATSRTEAMNTEAFFGQGTRLTVV.

As to this clonotype: Sequence at one end of the junction differs from germline and may be a read error. The chain joins TRBV5-1 to TRBJ2-7, with D perhaps matching TRBD2 (6 bases). CDR1 is SGHRS and CDR2 is YFSETQ in the germline V gene. The CDR3 sequence is 15 residues long. This CDR3 reads CASSGTSRSSDEQYF. The CDR3 nucleotides read TGCGCCAGCAGCGGTACTAGCCGGAGCTCCGACGAGCAGTACTTC.

This clonotype was recorded only once. The junction differs from germline at one of its ends, possibly a read error. The V gene is TRBV12-5, the J gene TRBJ1-1, with no clear D. This CDR3 is 12 amino acids long. Germline V gene sequence: CDR1 LGHNT, CDR2 FRNRAP. In DNA, the CDR3 is TGTGCTTGTGGTTTGAGGCCCGGGGAGGCTTTCTTT. This codes for CACGLRPGEAFF.

This clonotype was observed a few times. The chain's CDR3 is CASTSAGSPNQPQHF. The CDR3 DNA reads as TGTGCCAGCACCTCTGCGGGCAGCCCTAATCAGCCCCAGCATTTT. The chain couples TRBV28 to TRBJ1-5, with D hard to call. The length of the CDR3 is 15 residues. Germline V gene data show CDR1 as MDHEN and CDR2 as SYDVKM. The germline V and J ends were trimmed by 7 bases and 4 bases, with 17 bases remaining between them.

This clonotype was observed many times. The chain employs TRBV30 and TRBJ2-7; no firm D call. Germline V gives CDR1 GTSNPN, CDR2 SVGIG (reference sequence). V dropped 4 bases and J dropped 2 bases, with 9 bases sitting between them. The CDR3 contains 12 residues. This chain's CDR3 is CAWTTRPYEQYF. Written as DNA, the CDR3 is TGTGCCTGGACCACCCGGCCCTACGAGCAGTACTTC. Using reference TRBV30 and TRBJ2-7 for the parts outside the CDR3, the full variable domain is SQTIHQWPATLVQPVGSPLSLECTVEGTSNPNLYWYRQAAGRGLQLLFYSVGIGQISSEVPQNLSASRPQDRQFILSSKKLLLSDSGFYLCAWTTRPYEQYFGPGTRLTVT.

The chain is built from TRBV18 and TRBJ2-2; TRBD2 aligns across 10 bases. In germline, CDR1 is KGHSH, CDR2 LQKENI. The V gene end was trimmed by 6 bases and the J gene end by 7 bases; junction bases not matched to a gene: 11. The CDR3 has 16 amino acids. The CDR3 loop reads CASSPRLAGVVGELFF. CDR3 bases: TGTGCCAGCTCGCCAAGACTAGCGGGCGTGGTCGGGGAGCTGTTTTTT.

This clonotype has only a few counts. The rearrangement uses TRBV5-1 and TRBJ2-1; 8 nucleotides line up with TRBD2. There are 16 residues in the CDR3. The germline V gene encodes CDR1 SGHRS and CDR2 YFSETQ. The V segment lost 3 bases and the J segment 4 bases; nucleotides outside the gene matches: 9. The CDR3 region is CASSSLAESTYNEQFF. For the CDR3, the DNA is TGCGCCAGCAGCTCACTAGCGGAGTCTACATACAATGAGCAGTTCTTC.

The V and J genes are TRBV15 and TRBJ2-7, with D perhaps TRBD2 (6 bases). CDR1 and CDR2 (germline): LNHNV, YYDKDF (reference sequence). Between the trimmed V and J ends, which lost 1 base and 4 bases, there was a span of 8 bases. This CDR3 is 13 amino acids long. CDR3 loop: CATSRGRGYEQYF. The CDR3 DNA reads as TGTGCCACCAGCAGAGGGCGGGGATACGAGCAGTACTTC.

This chain uses TRBV5-1 with TRBJ2-1; TRBD1 is a possible D gene (6 bases). The CDR3 loop spans 16 amino acids. The germline gives CDR1 SGHRS, CDR2 YFSETQ. The V end was cut by 0 bases, the J end by 7 bases, with 17 bases between. CDR3 protein: CASSLAPRQVQNEQFF. In nucleotides, the CDR3 is TGCGCCAGCAGCTTGGCCCCACGACAGGTTCAGAATGAGCAGTTCTTC.

There are a few counts of this clonotype. The V call is TRBV11-1, the J call TRBJ2-1; D is tentatively TRBD1 or TRBD2 (6 bases each). V was pared by 6 bases and J by 6 bases, with 15 bases between. The length of the CDR3 is 14 residues. Germline loops: CDR1 SGHAT, CDR2 FQDESV (reference sequence). The CDR3 DNA follows: TGTGCCAGCAGTCCCCCGGGGGCTGGCAATGAGCAGTTCTTC. It specifies CASSPPGAGNEQFF.

The rearrangement joins TRBV7-9 to TRBJ2-5; D is ambiguous. Germline loops: CDR1 SEHNR, CDR2 FQNEAQ (reference sequence). V was trimmed by 5 bases and J by 10 bases, leaving 14 bases between them. This CDR3 spans 12 amino acids. The CDR3 reads CASSRTTMDQYF. CDR3 DNA: TGTGCCAGCAGCCGTACCACAATGGACCAGTACTTC.

This clonotype has just one count. J is TRBJ1-1 and V is TRBV19, with 8 bases aligning to TRBD1. Looked up from germline, CDR1 is LNHDA and CDR2 is SQIVND (reference sequence). V shed 5 bases and J 0 bases; nucleotides not matched to a gene: 5. This CDR3 has 15 amino acids. DNA of the CDR3: TGTGCCAGTAGTGAGACAGGGGCCATGAACACTGAAGCTTTCTTT. It codes for CASSETGAMNTEAFF.

Only a few counts were recorded for this clonotype. The chain combines TRBV25-1 with TRBJ2-5; D gene unclear. The germline gives CDR1 MGHDK, CDR2 SYGVNS. Trimming took 2 bases from V and 0 from J, leaving 7 bases between them. The CDR3 runs to 14 residues. For the CDR3, the DNA is TGTGCCAGCAGTGAAGTCCATTACCAAGAGACCCAGTACTTC. Protein sequence: CASSEVHYQETQYF.

This clonotype turned up a few times. V usage is TRBV20-1 and J usage is TRBJ2-7, with 7 bases identical to TRBD2. CDR1 and CDR2 from the germline V gene are DFQATT and SNEGSKA (reference sequence). This CDR3 has 14 residues. Trimming at V came to 4 bases and at J to 10 bases, leaving 16 bases not matched to a gene. CDR3 bases: TGCAGTGCTAAAAACCCTAGCGGAGTAGAGGCCCAGTACTTC. Its translation: CSAKNPSGVEAQYF.